This T cell receptor beta chain is drawn from a study of molecular identifiers for immune sequencing clone quantification. Germline lookup yields CDR1 SQVTM and CDR2 ANQGSEA. This CDR3 region has 14 residues. V trimming: 3 bases; J trimming: 5 bases; junction bases outside the gene matches: 7. This clonotype has ten or more counts. TCRdb independently ran MiXCR on the PCR reads; one entry per CDR3 protein. Of around 100,000 distinct CDR3 sequences listed, about 35% are singletons. Libraries used roughly 18,000 to 1,000,000 sorted naive CD8 T cells and 10%, 30% or 50% RNA input. Sorting recovered naive CD8 T cells on a CD8+CD4-CCR7+CD45RA+ profile.

This chain joins TRBV29-1 and TRBJ2-5; the match to TRBD1 covers 9 bases. Sequencing used naive CD8+ T cells from blood, with Jurkat cell RNA spiked in. Subset reported: FACS-sorted CD8+CD4-CCR7+CD45RA+ naive T cells. The clonotype was recovered from a human donor in good health. Some libraries in this study had Jurkat cell RNA spiked in. The CDR3 DNA sequence: TGCAGCGTTGAGCGGGACAGGGAGCGCGAGACCCAGTACTTC. Its translation: CSVERDRERETQYF.